This T cell receptor (beta chain) was sequenced in a study of blood T cell repertoires in COVID-19. Background on the study: T cells, B-cell-depleted T cells, or PBMCs supplied cDNA or gDNA.

Enrollees, about 18 to 90 years old, lived in 24 US areas. In the original workflow: Estimated nucleated cell counts came from reference gene primer amplification. This table comes from immunoSEQ multiplex PCR, and its TCRdb copy is limited to in-frame clones, with some not included. For V, J and clone size, that table is used; D and trimming come from the DNA. The sample lists roughly 220,000 clones, around 87% occurring once. The receptor was derived from a woman younger than 30 in a cohort exposed to, infected with or recovered from COVID-19 (not recorded which). The sequencing sample was made of PBMCs or T cells enriched from blood (not recorded which).

The CDR3 region has the DNA TGTGCTAGTGGTTTCATGGAGGGGAATCAGCCCCAGCATTTT. It specifies CASGFMEGNQPQHF. The chain carries TRBV12-5 and TRBJ1-5; maybe TRBD1 (5 bases). The CDR3 is 14 amino acids. V was clipped by 3 bases and J by 4 bases, with 10 bases between them. CDR1 is LGHNT, CDR2 FRNRAP, per germline.